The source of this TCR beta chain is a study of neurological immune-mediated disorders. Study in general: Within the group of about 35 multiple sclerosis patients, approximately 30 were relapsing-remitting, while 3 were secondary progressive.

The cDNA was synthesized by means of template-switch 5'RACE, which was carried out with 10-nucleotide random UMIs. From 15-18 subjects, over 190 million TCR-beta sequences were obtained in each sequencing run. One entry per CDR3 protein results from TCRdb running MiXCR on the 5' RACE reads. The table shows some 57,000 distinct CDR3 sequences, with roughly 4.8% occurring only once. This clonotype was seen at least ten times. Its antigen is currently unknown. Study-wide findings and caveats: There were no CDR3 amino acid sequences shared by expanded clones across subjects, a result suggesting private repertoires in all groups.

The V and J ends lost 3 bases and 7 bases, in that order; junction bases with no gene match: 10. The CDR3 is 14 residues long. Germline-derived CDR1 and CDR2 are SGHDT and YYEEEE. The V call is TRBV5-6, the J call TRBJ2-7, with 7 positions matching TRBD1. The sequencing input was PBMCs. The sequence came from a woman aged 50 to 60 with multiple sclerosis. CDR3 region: CASSSERTGGEQYF. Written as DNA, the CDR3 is TGTGCCAGCAGCTCGGAAAGGACAGGTGGAGAGCAGTACTTC.